A selection of T cell receptor beta chains follows, all from one sample in a study of tumor-infiltrating lymphocytes in primary liver carcinoma. MiXCR, applied by TCRdb to the multiplex PCR reads, yields one record per CDR3 protein. The profile shows some 320,000 distinct CDR3 sequences, less than 75% of them singletons. What was sequenced was peripheral blood. The receptors here all came from a man aged 40-49 years with primary liver carcinoma and hepatitis B virus infection. The conserved cysteine and the conserved F or W are not part of the CDR3 here. A D gene is named only where the DNA matches it firmly. Clone size, where shown, is once, few, many, or a class for clones that have expanded.

v_gene,abundance,d_gene,CDR3aa
TRBV7-3,-,TRBD2,ASSLTGLAHTNRSYNEQF
TRBV28,-,-,ASTAEGFGEKLF
TRBV5-1,few,-,ASSLAKSTDTQY
TRBV11-3,-,-,ASSHRGTDDELS
TRBV11-2,-,-,ANSLDHRDRDTGELF
TRBV4-2,many,TRBD2,ASSQGLAGVAYEQY
TRBV28,-,-,ASSAGVSNQPQH
TRBV29-1,-,-,RGGLAEKPYEQY
TRBV12-3/TRBV12-4,-,-,ASSFDEGNEHF
TRBV11-2,-,-,ASSPRGIDYSYT
TRBV12-3/TRBV12-4,once,TRBD2,ASLGLAGEQI
TRBV29-1,many,TRBD2,SVEGGGSYEQY
TRBV4-2,-,TRBD2,ASSPSRRGGTGELF
TRBV4-3,-,-,ANSPPAGNTIY
TRBV24-1,-,TRBD1,ATSDPGTGINGQY
TRBV30,few,-,AFSGWNTEAF
TRBV30,-,TRBD2,ACRIGLAGSNEPF
TRBV5-1,many,TRBD2,ASSFPAGKGTQY
TRBV4-2,-,TRBD2,ASSHWGREGLLQY
TRBV11-2,once,-,ASSLRQGAAGERF
TRBV7-9,many,-,ASSPGQSYSNQPQH
TRBV4-3,-,-,AISQGGRSGFGTEQY
TRBV6-2/TRBV6-3,-,TRBD2,ASRSRTSGRAIEQL
TRBV7-8,few,TRBD2,ASSAGRLAGAKNIQY
TRBV5-1,-,-,ASTLAESTEAF
TRBV5-1,-,-,ASSHGGELF
TRBV14,-,TRBD2,ASSQLAGAYNERF
TRBV11-2,-,-,PSSTKQGSRLNNEQL
TRBV6-2/TRBV6-3,-,TRBD2,ASRPSGEAYTEQF
TRBV11-2,-,-,ANSSWIEGVREETQY
TRBV5-4,-,-,ASSLSEWCEVGELF
TRBV30,many,TRBD2,AWSAGGQF
TRBV4-1,-,-,ASSQGAGTPPYEQY
TRBV6-6,-,-,ASSSSPQGWSGTNVLT
TRBV28,few,-,ASSLEDPGEQF
TRBV11-2,many,-,ASSLRRGFYNEQF
TRBV6-5,-,-,ASSRTKDSLNQPQH
TRBV6-2/TRBV6-3,many,-,ASRRREVTYEQY
TRBV20-1,-,TRBD1,SARSTGVNYGYT
TRBV4-1,-,TRBD2,ASSPGLAGAPYEQY
TRBV10-2,many,TRBD1,ASSPIPGGWRNTGELF
TRBV7-2,-,TRBD1,ASRGRPGQGGYEQY
TRBV6-1,-,TRBD1,TSSAGTGNPPQH
TRBV11-2,once,-,ASSLGGNTKAF
TRBV20-1,-,TRBD2,SARDLGLVYEQY
TRBV11-3,-,TRBD2,ASINGTSGMRSYNEQF